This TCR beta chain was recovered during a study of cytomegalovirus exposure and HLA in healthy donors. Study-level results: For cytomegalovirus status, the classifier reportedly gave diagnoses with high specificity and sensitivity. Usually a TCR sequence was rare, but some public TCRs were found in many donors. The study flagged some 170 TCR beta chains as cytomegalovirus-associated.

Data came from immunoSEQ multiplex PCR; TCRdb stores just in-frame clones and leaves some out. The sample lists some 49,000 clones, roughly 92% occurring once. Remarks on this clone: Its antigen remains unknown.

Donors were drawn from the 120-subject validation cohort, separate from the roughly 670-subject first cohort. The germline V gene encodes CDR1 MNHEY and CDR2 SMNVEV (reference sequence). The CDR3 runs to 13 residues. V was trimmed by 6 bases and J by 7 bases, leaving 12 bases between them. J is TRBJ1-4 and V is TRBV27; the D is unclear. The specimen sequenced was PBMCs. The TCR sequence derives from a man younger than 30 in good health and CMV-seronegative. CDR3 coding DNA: TGTGCCAGCAGACCCTCGGGTAGTGAAAAACTGTTTTTT. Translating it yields CASRPSGSEKLFF.